This T cell receptor (beta chain) was recorded in a study of shared clonotypes between healthy human individuals. About the research overall: The cohort had a couple of women and a few men, ages 18 to 49.

This clone was observed a single time. Naive CD8 isolation took CD45RO-negative cells positively selected for CCR7 and excluded terminally differentiated effector memory CD45RA+ cells. In the original workflow: Filtering of immunoSEQ junctional sequences could not match full-length read filtering. Assay: immunoSEQ multiplex PCR; the TCRdb copy retains only in-frame clones and omits some. That table furnishes V, J and clone size, whereas the DNA furnished D and trimming. Of some 800,000 clones detected, 85% to 95% appear once; the ten largest clones hold around 24%. Germline lookup yields CDR1 SQVTM and CDR2 ANQGSEA. This CDR3 has 13 residues. V was cut by 3 bases and J by 5 bases, with 13 bases left in between.

The source is a man aged 25 to 40 in good health. Sequences were obtained from naive CD8+ T cells sorted from blood. The chain recombines TRBV29-1 with TRBJ2-5, with D perhaps TRBD2 (5 bases). Here the CDR3 DNA reads TGCAGCGTTGATCCCCGGGGTTGGGAGACCCAGTACTTC. Its translation: CSVDPRGWETQYF.